These 7 T cell receptor beta chains share one sample of origin, sequenced in a study of cytotoxic CD8 clonotypes in ibrutinib-treated CLL. TCRdb's table, derived via immunoSEQ multiplex PCR, lists solely in-frame clones and lacks some. Found here are some 92,000 clones, 75% to 80% of them singletons; the top ten hold 20% to 25%. The sequencing used PBMCs, collected after 24 months of ibrutinib treatment. The receptors were gathered from a human donor with chronic lymphocytic leukemia.

This chain links TRBV19 with TRBJ2-5, with a tentative D call TRBD2 (6 bases). V lost 4 bases and J 7 bases, leaving 13 bases between the germline ends. The CDR3 totals 13 residues. From germline, CDR1 is LNHDA and CDR2 SQIVND (reference sequence). Written as DNA, the CDR3 is TGTGCCAGTAGTACCGCCGGACTATGGACCCAGTACTTC. It encodes CASSTAGLWTQYF.

The rearrangement joins TRBV4-2 to TRBJ1-3; D perhaps matches TRBD1 (6 bases). CDR3 size: 14 residues. Germline values: CDR1 LGHNA, CDR2 YNFKEQ. Trimming took off 4 bases at V and 4 bases at J, with 11 bases between the two ends. The CDR3 nucleotides read TGTGCCAGCAGCCCACAGGGAACCGGAAACACCATATATTTT. The encoded protein is CASSPQGTGNTIYF.

The V call is TRBV2, the J call TRBJ2-4, with D tentatively TRBD1 (6 bases). The CDR3 contains 16 residues. From germline, CDR1 is SNHLY and CDR2 FYNNEI. V lost 5 bases and J lost 0, with 14 bases in between. CDR3 loop: CASSLDRRLAKNIQYF. The CDR3 DNA reads as TGTGCCAGCAGTCTGGACAGACGGCTAGCCAAAAACATTCAGTACTTC.

This rearrangement joins TRBV28 to TRBJ2-7, with 7 nucleotides matching TRBD2. J lost 2 bases, V lost 2 bases, and 6 bases had no gene match. This CDR3 comprises 15 residues. Germline V gene data show CDR1 as MDHEN and CDR2 as SYDVKM. The CDR3 sequence is CASSLGGRATYEQYF. In DNA form, the CDR3 reads TGTGCCAGCAGTTTAGGTGGGAGGGCCACCTACGAGCAGTACTTC.

The J gene is TRBJ2-7, the V gene TRBV4-1, with 8 bases that match TRBD1. V dropped 4 bases and J dropped 2; count of bases not matched to a gene: 7. This CDR3 has 15 amino acids. CDR1 and CDR2 from the germline V gene are MGHRA and YSYEKL. The CDR3 region is CASSPRGQETYEQYF. Written as DNA, the CDR3 is TGCGCCAGCAGCCCGAGGGGACAGGAGACCTACGAGCAGTACTTC.

V is TRBV2 and J is TRBJ1-2, with 7 bases identical to TRBD1. V was pared by 6 bases and J by 5 bases, with 9 bases of the junction left unmatched. The germline V gene encodes CDR1 SNHLY and CDR2 FYNNEI. The CDR3 loop spans 14 amino acids. CDR3 sequence: CASRGTVGLYGYTF. DNA of the CDR3: TGTGCCAGCAGGGGGACAGTGGGCTTGTATGGCTACACCTTC.

This chain links TRBV6-6 with TRBJ1-2; D uncertain. Trimming stripped 4 bases from V and 4 bases from J, with 10 bases between. This CDR3 spans 13 amino acids. Germline assignment: CDR1 MNHNY and CDR2 SVGAGI (reference sequence). The CDR3 nucleotides are TGTGCCAGCAGTTGTAGAAAGACCTATGGCTACACCTTC. It encodes CASSCRKTYGYTF.